The entry that follows covers one T cell receptor beta chain sequence. This record belongs to a study of human thymus T cells. Produced via immunoSEQ multiplex PCR; TCRdb's table is partial and in-frame only. The table lists tens of thousands of clones, roughly 96% of them singletons. The thymus tissue came from resections taken during corrective heart surgery. This CDR3 has 14 amino acids. Germline CDR1 is SEHNR and CDR2 is FQNEAQ (reference sequence). Trimming took 5 bases from V and 6 from J; bases not matched to a gene: 10. The chain employs TRBV7-9 and TRBJ2-7; 7 bases match TRBD1. The sequence was obtained from a boy in the first two years of life with a congenital heart defect but otherwise immunologically healthy. Sequenced input: thymus tissue. CDR3 amino acids: CASSRTGGPREQYF. For the CDR3, the DNA is TGTGCCAGCAGCCGGACAGGTGGGCCTCGCGAGCAGTACTTC.